The source of this T cell receptor (beta chain) is a study of shared clonotypes between healthy human individuals. At the level of the study: A donor's plate count was three for CD4 naive and three for CD4 memory; CD8 naive had two and CD8 memory one. Overall study findings and caveats: For naive CD4 cells, 4% to 6% of clonotypes were shared across a handful of donors. Incompleteness in sorted-subset sequencing, despite large depth, was shown by rarefaction.

Positively selected for CCR7, the CD45RO-negative cells used as naive CD8 cells excluded terminally differentiated effector memory CD45RA+ cells. There are 17 residues in the CDR3. Trimming stripped 5 bases from V and 9 bases from J, with 26 bases between. Germline CDR1 reads SGHVS; CDR2 reads FQNEAQ. This clone was seen a single time. Its target is not known. How the authors handled the data: Because ImmunoSEQ provided only junction sequences with no quality scores, the filtering differed. Libraries were prepared by immunoSEQ multiplex PCR; TCRdb keeps only in-frame clonotypes and omits some of them. V, J and clone size were drawn from that table, and D and trimming were deduced from the DNA. The table records over 2,000,000 clones, around 95% of them present only once.

Sequenced input: naive CD8+ T cells from PBMCs. This sequence originates from a man aged 18-30 years in good health. Some clones in this sample may be carry-over from other donors' samples. This chain uses TRBV7-8 with TRBJ2-1; D remains ambiguous. CDR3 nucleotides: TGTGCCAGCAGCCCCCTGTCGGGTGGTTTCGGTCTCGGTGAGCAGTTCTTC. Translating gives CASSPLSGGFGLGEQFF.